Here is one TCR beta chain with its context. Its antigen is not known. The treatment: treatment-naive control, cytoreductive nephrectomy. The tumor was a clear cell renal cell carcinoma. The entry originates in a study of radiation and T cells in renal cell carcinoma. Study-level results: Dominant CDR3 motifs were more common in irradiated tumors than controls.

Only in-frame clones appear in the TCRdb table, and some are missing; sequencing was by immunoSEQ multiplex PCR. The sample carries under 30,000 clones, nearly 55% recorded once. The length of the CDR3 is 12 residues. Trimming took off 0 bases at V and 4 bases at J, with 3 bases between the two ends. In germline, CDR1 is MNHEY, CDR2 SVGAGI. The chain links TRBV6-5 to TRBJ1-1; D unresolved. Sequencing used tumor tissue, obtained from a patient whose treatment was nephrectomy without radiotherapy. This receptor was taken from a human donor with renal cell carcinoma. This CDR3 is CASSYSTTEAFF. Here the CDR3 DNA reads TGTGCCAGCAGTTACTCGACCACTGAAGCTTTCTTT.